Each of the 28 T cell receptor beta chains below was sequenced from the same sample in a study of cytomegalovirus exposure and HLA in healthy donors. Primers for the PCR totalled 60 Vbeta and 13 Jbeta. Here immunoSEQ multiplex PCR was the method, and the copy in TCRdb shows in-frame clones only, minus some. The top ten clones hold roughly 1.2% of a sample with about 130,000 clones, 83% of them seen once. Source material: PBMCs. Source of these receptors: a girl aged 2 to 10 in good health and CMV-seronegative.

The CDR3 bases are TGTGCCTGGAGTGCGGGATCGTTCACCGGGGAGCTGTTTTTT. Translating it yields CAWSAGSFTGELFF. The chain joins TRBV30 to TRBJ2-2, with a weak D call TRBD2 (5 bases). Germline CDR1 and CDR2: GTSNPN and SVGIG (reference sequence). V lost 1 base, J lost 4 bases, and 10 bases lay in between. The CDR3 loop spans 14 amino acids.

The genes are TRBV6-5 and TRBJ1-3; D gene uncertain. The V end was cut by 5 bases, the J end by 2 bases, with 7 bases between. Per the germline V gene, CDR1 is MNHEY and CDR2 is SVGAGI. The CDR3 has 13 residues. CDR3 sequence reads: CASSPVPGNTIYF. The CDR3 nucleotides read TGTGCCAGCAGTCCCGTCCCTGGAAACACCATATATTTT.

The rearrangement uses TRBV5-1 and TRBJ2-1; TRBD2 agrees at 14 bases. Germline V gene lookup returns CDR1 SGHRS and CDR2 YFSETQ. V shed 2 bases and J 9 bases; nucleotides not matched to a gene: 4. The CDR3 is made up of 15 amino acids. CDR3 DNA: TGCGCCAGCAGCTTCTCCGGACTAGCGGGAGGTGAGCAGTTCTTC. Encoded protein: CASSFSGLAGGEQFF.

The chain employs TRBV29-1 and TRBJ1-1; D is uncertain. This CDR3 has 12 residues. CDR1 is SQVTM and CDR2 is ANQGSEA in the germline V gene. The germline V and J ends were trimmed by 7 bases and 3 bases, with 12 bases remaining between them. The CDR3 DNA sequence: TGCAGCGCTGCGCCGCAGGACACTGAAGCTTTCTTT. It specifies CSAAPQDTEAFF.

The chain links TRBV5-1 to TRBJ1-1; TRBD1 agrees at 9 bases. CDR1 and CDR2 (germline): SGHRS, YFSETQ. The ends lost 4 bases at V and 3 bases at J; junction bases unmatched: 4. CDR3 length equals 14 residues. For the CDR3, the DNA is TGCGCCAGCAGCCCCCGGACAGGGGACACTGAAGCTTTCTTT. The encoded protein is CASSPRTGDTEAFF.

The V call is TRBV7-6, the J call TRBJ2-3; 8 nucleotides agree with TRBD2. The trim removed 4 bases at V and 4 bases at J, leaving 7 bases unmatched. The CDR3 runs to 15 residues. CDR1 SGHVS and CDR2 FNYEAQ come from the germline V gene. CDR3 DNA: TGTGCCAGCAGCTCCGGGACTAGGCAGCCAGATACGCAGTATTTT. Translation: CASSSGTRQPDTQYF.

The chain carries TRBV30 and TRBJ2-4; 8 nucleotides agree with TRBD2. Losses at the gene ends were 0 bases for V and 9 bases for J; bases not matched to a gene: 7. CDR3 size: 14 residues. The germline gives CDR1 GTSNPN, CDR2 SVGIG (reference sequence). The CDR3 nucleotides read TGTGCCTGGAGTGTGAGCGGGAGAGGGACCATTCAGTACTTC. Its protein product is CAWSVSGRGTIQYF.

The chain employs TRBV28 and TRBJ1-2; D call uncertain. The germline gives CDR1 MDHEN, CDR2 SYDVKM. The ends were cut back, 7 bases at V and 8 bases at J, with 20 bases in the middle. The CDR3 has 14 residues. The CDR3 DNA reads TGTGCCAGCACCACCCGGGTGGCAAGCCGGGGCTACACCTTC. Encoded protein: CASTTRVASRGYTF.

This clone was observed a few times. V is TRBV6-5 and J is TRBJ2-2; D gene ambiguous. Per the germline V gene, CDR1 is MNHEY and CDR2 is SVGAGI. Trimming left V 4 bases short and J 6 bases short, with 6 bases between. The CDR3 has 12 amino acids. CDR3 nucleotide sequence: TGTGCCAGCAGTTTACATCCCGGGGAGCTGTTTTTT. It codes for CASSLHPGELFF.

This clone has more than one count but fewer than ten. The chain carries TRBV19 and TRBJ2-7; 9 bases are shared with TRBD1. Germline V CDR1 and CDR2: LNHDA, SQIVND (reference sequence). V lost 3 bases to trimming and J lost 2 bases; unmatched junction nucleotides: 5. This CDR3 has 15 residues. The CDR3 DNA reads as TGTGCCAGTAGTATTACCGGGACAGGGACCTACGAGCAGTACTTC. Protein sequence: CASSITGTGTYEQYF.

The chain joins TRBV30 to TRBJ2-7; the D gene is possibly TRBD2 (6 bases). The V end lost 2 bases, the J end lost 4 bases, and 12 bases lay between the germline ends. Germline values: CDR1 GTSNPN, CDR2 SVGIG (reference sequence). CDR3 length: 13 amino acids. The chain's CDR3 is CAWSPWREYEQYF. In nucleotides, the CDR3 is TGTGCCTGGAGTCCCTGGCGGGAATACGAGCAGTACTTC. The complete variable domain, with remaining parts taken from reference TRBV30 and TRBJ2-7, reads SQTIHQWPATLVQPVGSPLSLECTVEGTSNPNLYWYRQAAGRGLQLLFYSVGIGQISSEVPQNLSASRPQDRQFILSSKKLLLSDSGFYLCAWSPWREYEQYFGPGTRLTVT.

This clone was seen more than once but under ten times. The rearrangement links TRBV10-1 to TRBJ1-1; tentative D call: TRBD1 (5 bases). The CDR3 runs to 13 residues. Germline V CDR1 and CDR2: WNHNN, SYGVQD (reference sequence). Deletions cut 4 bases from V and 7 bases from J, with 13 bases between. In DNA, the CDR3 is TGCGCCAGCAGTGCGACCTCGACAGTTGAAGCTTTCTTT. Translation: CASSATSTVEAFF.

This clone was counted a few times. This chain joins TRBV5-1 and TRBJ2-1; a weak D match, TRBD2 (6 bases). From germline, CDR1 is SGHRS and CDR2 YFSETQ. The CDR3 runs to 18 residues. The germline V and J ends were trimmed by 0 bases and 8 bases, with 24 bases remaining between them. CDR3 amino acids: CASSLVYFRERQCHEQFF. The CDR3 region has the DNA TGCGCCAGCAGCTTGGTTTACTTTCGGGAGCGTCAATGCCATGAGCAGTTCTTC.

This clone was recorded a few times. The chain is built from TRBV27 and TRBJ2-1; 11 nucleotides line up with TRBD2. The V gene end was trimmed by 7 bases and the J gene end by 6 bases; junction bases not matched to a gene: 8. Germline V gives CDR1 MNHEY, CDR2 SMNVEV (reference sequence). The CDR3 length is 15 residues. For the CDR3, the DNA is TGTGCCAGCACGGGTAGCGGGAGGGGAGTCAATGAGCAGTTCTTC. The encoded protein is CASTGSGRGVNEQFF.

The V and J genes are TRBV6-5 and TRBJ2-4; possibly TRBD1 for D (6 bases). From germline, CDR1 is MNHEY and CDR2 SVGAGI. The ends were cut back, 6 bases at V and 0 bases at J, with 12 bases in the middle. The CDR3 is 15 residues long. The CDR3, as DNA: TGTGCCAGCAGATCAGGGGTACTAGCCAAAAACATTCAGTACTTC. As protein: CASRSGVLAKNIQYF.

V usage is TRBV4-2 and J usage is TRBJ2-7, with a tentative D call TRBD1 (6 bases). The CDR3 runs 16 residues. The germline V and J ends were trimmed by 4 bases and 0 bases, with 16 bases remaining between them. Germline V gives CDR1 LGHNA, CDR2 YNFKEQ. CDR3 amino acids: CASSRRADSSSYEQYF. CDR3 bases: TGTGCCAGCAGCCGACGGGCGGACAGTTCCTCCTACGAGCAGTACTTC.

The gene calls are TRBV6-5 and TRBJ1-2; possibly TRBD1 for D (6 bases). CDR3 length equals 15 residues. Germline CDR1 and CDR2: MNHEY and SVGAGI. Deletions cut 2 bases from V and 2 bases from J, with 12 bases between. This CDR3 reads CASSYSPTGNYGYTF. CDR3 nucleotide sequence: TGTGCCAGCAGTTACAGTCCGACAGGAAACTATGGCTACACCTTC.

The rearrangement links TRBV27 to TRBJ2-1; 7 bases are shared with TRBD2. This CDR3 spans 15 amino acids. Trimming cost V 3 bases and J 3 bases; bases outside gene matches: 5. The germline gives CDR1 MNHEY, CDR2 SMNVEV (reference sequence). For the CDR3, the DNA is TGTGCCAGCAGTTTCGCCGGCGGGGGCTACAATGAGCAGTTCTTC. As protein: CASSFAGGGYNEQFF.

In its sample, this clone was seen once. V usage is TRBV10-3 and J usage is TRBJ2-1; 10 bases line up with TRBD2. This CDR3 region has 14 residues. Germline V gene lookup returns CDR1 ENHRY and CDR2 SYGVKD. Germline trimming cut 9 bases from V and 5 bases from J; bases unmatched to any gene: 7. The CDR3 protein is CAMGGLAENNEQFF. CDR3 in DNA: TGTGCCATGGGCGGACTAGCGGAAAACAATGAGCAGTTCTTC.

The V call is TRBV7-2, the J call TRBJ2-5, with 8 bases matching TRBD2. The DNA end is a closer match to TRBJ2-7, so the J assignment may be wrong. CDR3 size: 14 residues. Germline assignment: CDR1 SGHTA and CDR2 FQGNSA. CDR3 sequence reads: CASSTGLGTYEQYF. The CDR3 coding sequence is TGTGCCAGCAGCACGGGACTAGGCACTTACGAGCAGTACTTC.

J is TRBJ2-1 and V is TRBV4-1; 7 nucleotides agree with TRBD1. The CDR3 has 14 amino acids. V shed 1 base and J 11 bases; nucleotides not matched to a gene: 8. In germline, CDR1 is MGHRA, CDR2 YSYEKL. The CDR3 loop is CASSQGAEGQKQFF. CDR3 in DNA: TGCGCCAGCAGCCAAGGGGCAGAGGGACAGAAGCAGTTCTTC.

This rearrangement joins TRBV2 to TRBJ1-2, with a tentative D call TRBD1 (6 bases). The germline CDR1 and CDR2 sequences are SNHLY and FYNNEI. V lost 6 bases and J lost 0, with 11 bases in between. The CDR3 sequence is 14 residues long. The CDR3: CASRGDTANYGYTF. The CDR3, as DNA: TGTGCCAGCAGAGGGGACACAGCTAACTATGGCTACACCTTC. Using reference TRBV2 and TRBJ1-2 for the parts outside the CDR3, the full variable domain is EPEVTQTPSHQVTQMGQEVILRCVPISNHLYFYWYRQILGQKVEFLVSFYNNEISEKSEIFDDQFSVERPDGSNFTLKIRSTKLEDSAMYFCASRGDTANYGYTFGSGTRLTVV.

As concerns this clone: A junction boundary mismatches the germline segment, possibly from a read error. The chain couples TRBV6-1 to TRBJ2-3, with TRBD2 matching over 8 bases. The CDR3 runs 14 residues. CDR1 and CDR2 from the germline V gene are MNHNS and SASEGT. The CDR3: CSSVAGRGSDTQYF. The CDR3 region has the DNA TGTTCCAGTGTAGCGGGGAGGGGCTCAGATACGCAGTATTTT.

CDR3 DNA: TGTGCCAGCAGCGTAGGAGGGAGCGGGGGAAACACCGGGGAGCTGTTTTTT. Protein: CASSVGGSGGNTGELFF. V and J are TRBV9 and TRBJ2-2, with 8 positions matching TRBD2. V trimming: 0 bases; J trimming: 2 bases; junction bases outside the gene matches: 6. The CDR3 totals 17 residues. In germline, CDR1 is SGDLS, CDR2 YYNGEE. The whole variable domain, remainder taken from reference TRBV9 and TRBJ2-2, is DSGVTQTPKHLITATGQRVTLRCSPRSGDLSVYWYQQSLDQGLQFLIQYYNGEERAKGNILERFSAQQFPDLHSELNLSSLELGDSALYFCASSVGGSGGNTGELFFGEGSRLTVL.

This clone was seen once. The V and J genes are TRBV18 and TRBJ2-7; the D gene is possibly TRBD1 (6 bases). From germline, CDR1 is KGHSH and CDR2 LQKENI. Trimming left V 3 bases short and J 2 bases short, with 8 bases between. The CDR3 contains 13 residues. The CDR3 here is CASSPRQAYEQYF. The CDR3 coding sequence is TGTGCCAGCTCACCGAGACAGGCCTACGAGCAGTACTTC.

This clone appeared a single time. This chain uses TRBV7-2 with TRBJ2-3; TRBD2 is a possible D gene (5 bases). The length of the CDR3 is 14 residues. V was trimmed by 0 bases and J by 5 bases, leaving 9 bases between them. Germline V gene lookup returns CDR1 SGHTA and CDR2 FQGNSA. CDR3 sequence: CASSLAGAIDTQYF. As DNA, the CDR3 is TGTGCCAGCAGCTTAGCGGGAGCGATAGATACGCAGTATTTT.

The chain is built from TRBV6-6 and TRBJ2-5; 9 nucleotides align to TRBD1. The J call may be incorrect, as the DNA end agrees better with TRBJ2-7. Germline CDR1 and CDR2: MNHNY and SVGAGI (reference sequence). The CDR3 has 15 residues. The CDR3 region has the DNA TGTGCCAGCAGTCAAGGACAGGGGCGGTCCTACGAGCAGTACTTC. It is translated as CASSQGQGRSYEQYF.

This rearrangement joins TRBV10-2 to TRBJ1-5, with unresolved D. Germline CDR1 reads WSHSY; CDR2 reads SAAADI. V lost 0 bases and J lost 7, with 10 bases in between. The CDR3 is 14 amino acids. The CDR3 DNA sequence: TGCGCCAGCAGTGAGTCTTCCCTTTTACAGCCCCAGCATTTT. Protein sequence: CASSESSLLQPQHF.